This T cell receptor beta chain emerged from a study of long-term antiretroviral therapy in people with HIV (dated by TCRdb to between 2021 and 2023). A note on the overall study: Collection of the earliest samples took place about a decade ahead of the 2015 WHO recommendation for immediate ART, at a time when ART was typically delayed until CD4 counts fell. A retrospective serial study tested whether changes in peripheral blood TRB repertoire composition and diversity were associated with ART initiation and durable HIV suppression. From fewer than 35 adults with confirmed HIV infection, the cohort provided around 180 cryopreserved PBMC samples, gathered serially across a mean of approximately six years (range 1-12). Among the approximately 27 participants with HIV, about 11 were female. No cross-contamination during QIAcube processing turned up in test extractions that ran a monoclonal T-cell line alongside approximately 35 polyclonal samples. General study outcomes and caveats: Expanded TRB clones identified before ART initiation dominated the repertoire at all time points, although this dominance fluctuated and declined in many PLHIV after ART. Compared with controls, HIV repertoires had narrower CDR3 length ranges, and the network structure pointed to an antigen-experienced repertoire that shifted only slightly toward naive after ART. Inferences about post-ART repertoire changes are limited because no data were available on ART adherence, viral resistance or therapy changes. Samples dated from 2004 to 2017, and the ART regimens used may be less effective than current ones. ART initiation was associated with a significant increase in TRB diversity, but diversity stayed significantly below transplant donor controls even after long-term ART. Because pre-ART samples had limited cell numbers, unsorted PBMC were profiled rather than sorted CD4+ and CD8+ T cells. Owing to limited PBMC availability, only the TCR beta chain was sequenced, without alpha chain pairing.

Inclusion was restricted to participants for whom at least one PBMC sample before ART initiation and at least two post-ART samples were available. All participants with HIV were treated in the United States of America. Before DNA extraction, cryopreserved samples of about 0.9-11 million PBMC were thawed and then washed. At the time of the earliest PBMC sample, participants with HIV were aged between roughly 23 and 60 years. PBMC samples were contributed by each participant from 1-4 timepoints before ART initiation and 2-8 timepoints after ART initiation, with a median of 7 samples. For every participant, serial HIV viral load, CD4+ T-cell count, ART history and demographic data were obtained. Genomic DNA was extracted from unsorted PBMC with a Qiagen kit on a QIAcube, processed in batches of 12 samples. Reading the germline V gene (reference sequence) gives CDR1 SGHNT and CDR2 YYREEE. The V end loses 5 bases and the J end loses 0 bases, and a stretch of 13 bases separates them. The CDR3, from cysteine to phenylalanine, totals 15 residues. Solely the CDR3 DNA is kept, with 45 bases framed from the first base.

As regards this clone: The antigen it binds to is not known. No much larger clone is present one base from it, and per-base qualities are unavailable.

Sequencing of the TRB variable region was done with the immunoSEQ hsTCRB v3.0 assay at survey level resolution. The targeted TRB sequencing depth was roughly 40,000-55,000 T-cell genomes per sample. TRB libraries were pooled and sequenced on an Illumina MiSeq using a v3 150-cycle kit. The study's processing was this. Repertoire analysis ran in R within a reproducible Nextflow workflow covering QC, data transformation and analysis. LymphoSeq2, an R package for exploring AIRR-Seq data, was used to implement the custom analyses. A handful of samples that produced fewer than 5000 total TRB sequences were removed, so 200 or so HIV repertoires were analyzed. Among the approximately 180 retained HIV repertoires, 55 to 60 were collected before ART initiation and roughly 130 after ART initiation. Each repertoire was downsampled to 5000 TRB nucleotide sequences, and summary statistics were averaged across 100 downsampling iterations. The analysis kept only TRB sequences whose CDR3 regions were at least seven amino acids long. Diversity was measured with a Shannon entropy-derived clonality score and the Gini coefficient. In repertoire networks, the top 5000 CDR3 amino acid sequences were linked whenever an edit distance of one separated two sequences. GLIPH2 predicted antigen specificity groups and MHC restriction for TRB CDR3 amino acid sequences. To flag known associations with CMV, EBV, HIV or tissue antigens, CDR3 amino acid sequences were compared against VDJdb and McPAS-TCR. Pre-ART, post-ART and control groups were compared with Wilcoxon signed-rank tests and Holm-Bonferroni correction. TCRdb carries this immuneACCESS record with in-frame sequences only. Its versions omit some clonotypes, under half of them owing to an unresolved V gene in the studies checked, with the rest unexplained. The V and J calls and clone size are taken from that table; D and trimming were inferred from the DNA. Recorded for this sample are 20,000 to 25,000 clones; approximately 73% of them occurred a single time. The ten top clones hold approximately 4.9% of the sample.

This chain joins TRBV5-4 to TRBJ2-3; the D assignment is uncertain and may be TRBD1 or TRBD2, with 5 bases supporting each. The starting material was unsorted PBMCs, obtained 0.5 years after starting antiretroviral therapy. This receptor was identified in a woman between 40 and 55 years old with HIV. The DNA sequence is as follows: TGTGCCAGCAGTCCCCAGGGAGTTAGCACAGATACGCAGTATTTT. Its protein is CASSPQGVSTDTQYF.